In this sample, the clone carrying this T cell receptor beta chain turned up many times. Its target is not known. This record comes from a study of response to subunit inactivated influenza vaccine. Germline V gene sequence: CDR1 MNHNS, CDR2 SASEGT. The CDR3 runs to 17 residues. After removal of 5 bases from V and 2 bases from J, the junction contained 8 bases not matched to a gene. MiXCR was run by TCRdb on the RT-PCR reads, yielding one entry per CDR3 protein. The sample holds around 650,000 distinct CDR3 sequences, around 14% seen once. Regarding the study as a whole: Only a handful of new T cells, the authors suggested, are recruited with each seasonal influenza vaccination.

This clonotype was obtained from a middle-aged man who received an inactivated influenza vaccine. The sequencing here drew on PBMCs from blood, taken about 12 days after vaccination. The V gene is TRBV6-1, the J gene TRBJ2-2, with 10 nucleotides matching TRBD2. CDR3 region: CASSPRPSGSNTGELFF. In DNA, the CDR3 is TGTGCCAGCAGTCCCCGCCCTAGCGGGAGTAACACCGGGGAGCTGTTTTTT.